This TCR beta chain was observed in a study of blood T cell repertoires in COVID-19. Overall study context: The study drew acute and convalescent COVID-19 samples from the United States, Italy and Spain. Sources were T cells, B-cell-depleted T cells, or PBMCs; the material itself was cDNA or gDNA.

After removal of 1 base from V and 2 bases from J, the junction contained 6 bases not matched to a gene. The V gene's germline CDR1 is SGHKS and CDR2 YYEKEE (reference sequence). CDR3 size: 15 residues. Per the original methods: Nucleated cell number was recorded as an estimate derived from reference gene primer amplification. Profiled with immunoSEQ multiplex PCR; TCRdb holds only in-frame clones, not every one. V, J and clone size are taken as reported in that table, and D and trimming were inferred from the DNA itself. The sample holds approximately 70,000 clones, about four fifths seen once. The chain recombines TRBV5-5 with TRBJ2-7, with TRBD2 matching over 7 bases. The sequence derives from a man aged 55 to 70 with COVID-19, enrolled during active disease. Specimen: peripheral blood. The CDR3 sequence: CASSLMGGSAYEQYF. In nucleotides, the CDR3 is TGTGCCAGCAGCTTGATGGGAGGGTCGGCCTACGAGCAGTACTTC.